Listed below are T cell receptor beta chains from one sample, sequenced in a study of blood T cell repertoires in COVID-19. Some clones are missing from TCRdb's copy, which holds only in-frame ones; the method was immunoSEQ multiplex PCR. Of over 200,000 clones in the sample, roughly 87% are singletons; the top ten hold less than 14%. The sequenced material came from PBMCs or T cells enriched from blood (not recorded which). These receptors all stem from a man aged 25-45 years who had recovered from COVID-19. The CDR3 runs from the conserved cysteine through the conserved F or W. D genes are given only for firm matches. Some rows have no size entry. The others give once, few or many, or a class for an expanded clone.

>TRBD1|TRBJ2-5|TRBV5-6|.
TGTGCCAGCAGCCAGGACAGGGAAATAGAGACCCAGTACTTC
CASSQDREIETQYF
>TRBD2|TRBJ2-1|TRBV5-8|.
TGTGCCAGCAGCTTGGAAATCTCTAGCGGGAGTATCGGTGAGCAGTTCTTC
CASSLEISSGSIGEQFF
>TRBD2|TRBJ2-7|TRBV19|.
TGTGCCATTGCCGCGGGGGGGTTGCTCGTAGACGAGCAGTACTTC
CAIAAGGLLVDEQYF
>TRBD1|TRBJ1-4|TRBV5-1|.
TGCGCCAGCAGCTTGGGACAGGGGAATGAAAAACTGTTTTTT
CASSLGQGNEKLFF
>.|TRBJ2-4|TRBV30|.
TGTGCCTGGAAAACTCTAGCCAAAAACATTCAGTACTTC
CAWKTLAKNIQYF
>TRBD1|TRBJ1-4|TRBV13|once
TGTGCCAGCAGCTTGTCGACAGGGAATGAAAAACTGTTTTTT
CASSLSTGNEKLFF
>.|TRBJ2-7|TRBV24-1|.
TGTGCCACCAGTCGAGGGGACTCAGCCTACGAGCAGTACTTC
CATSRGDSAYEQYF
>.|TRBJ2-3|TRBV30|.
TGTGCCTGGAGTGCGGGAGGCACAGATACGCAGTATTTT
CAWSAGGTDTQYF
>TRBD1|TRBJ2-7|TRBV3-1/TRBV3-2|.
TGTGCCAGCAGCCTACAGGGGGTCGGCGAGCAGTACTTC
CASSLQGVGEQYF
>.|TRBJ1-1|TRBV19|.
TGTGCCAGTAGCTCAGGGTCGGCGGGGCGGACTGAAGCTTTCTTT
CASSSGSAGRTEAFF
>TRBD1|TRBJ1-5|TRBV19|.
TGTGCCAGTAGTCCCCGGACAGGGGATAATCAGCCCCAGCATTTT
CASSPRTGDNQPQHF
>.|TRBJ1-2|TRBV5-4|.
TGTGCCAGCAGCTCGTCAAGACAGTTCGGGTATGGCTACACCTTC
CASSSSRQFGYGYTF
>TRBD1|TRBJ1-2|TRBV12-5|.
TGTGCTAGTGGTTTCGCCCAGGGGGCGGGCGGCTACACCTTC
CASGFAQGAGGYTF
>.|TRBJ1-2|TRBV30|.
TGTGCCTGGAGTGTGGCGGGGCAGGGCCGCAGAGACTATGGCTACACCTTC
CAWSVAGQGRRDYGYTF
>.|TRBJ2-5|TRBV27|.
TGTGCCAGCAGTCCAGGCGACCGAGAGACCCAGTACTTC
CASSPGDRETQYF
>.|TRBJ2-1|TRBV11-2|.
TGTGCCAGCAGCTTAGAGGGCGGGGCCTACAATGAGCAGTTCTTC
CASSLEGGAYNEQFF
>TRBD1|TRBJ1-2|TRBV4-3|.
TGCGCCAGCAGCCGATGGGGACAGGGAAACTATGGCTACACCTTC
CASSRWGQGNYGYTF
>.|TRBJ1-4|TRBV7-2|.
TGTGCCAGCAGCCTAAAGGGGGTGGGATTCGGGGCAACTAATGAAAAACTGTTTTTT
CASSLKGVGFGATNEKLFF
>.|TRBJ2-6|TRBV27|.
TGTGCCAGCAGTTCCAACTCTGGGGCCAACGTCCTGACTTTC
CASSSNSGANVLTF
>TRBD1|TRBJ1-2|TRBV24-1|.
TGTGCCACCAGTGAACGGACAGGGGAAGGCTACACCTTC
CATSERTGEGYTF
>.|TRBJ1-1|TRBV5-1|few
TGCGCCAGCAGCTCTTCGACCCTAGGGGGAACTGAAGCTTTCTTT
CASSSSTLGGTEAFF
>.|TRBJ1-2|TRBV5-6|.
TGTGCCAGCACCTTGAAGGGGATCTATGGCTACACCTTC
CASTLKGIYGYTF
>TRBD2|TRBJ2-5|TRBV5-4|.
TGTGCCAGCAGCAGGCGCGGGGGGATAAAGACCCAGTACTTC
CASSRRGGIKTQYF
>.|TRBJ2-7|TRBV4-2|.
TGTGCCAGCAGCCTAGACTCGGTCTCAGGGGTTATTAATTCCTACGAGCAGTACTTC
CASSLDSVSGVINSYEQYF
>.|TRBJ1-5|TRBV12-3/TRBV12-4|.
TGTGCCAGCAGCTCAGGGGGCAATCAGCCCCAGCATTTT
CASSSGGNQPQHF
>TRBD1|TRBJ1-1|TRBV14|.
TGTGCCAGCAGCCCCCACCGGACAGGAACAGGATATCCGAACACTGAAGCTTTCTTT
CASSPHRTGTGYPNTEAFF
>TRBD1|TRBJ1-2|TRBV5-4|.
TGTGCCAGCAGCTTGGTTGGGGACAGGGGAACTTATGGCTACACCTTC
CASSLVGDRGTYGYTF
>.|TRBJ2-7|TRBV4-3|.
TGCGCCAGCAGCCAAGAGGAGAGGGCCGAGCAGTACTTC
CASSQEERAEQYF
>.|TRBJ2-7|TRBV4-1|.
TGCGCCAGCAGCCTCAATTTCGGGATGCTCGTCGAGCAGTACTTC
CASSLNFGMLVEQYF
>TRBD2|TRBJ2-7|TRBV2|.
TGTGCCAGCAGGGGACTTGGGCCGGCGAATAGCGGGAGGGAAAACGAGCAGTACTTC
CASRGLGPANSGRENEQYF
>.|TRBJ1-1|TRBV28|.
TGTGCCAGCAGTCCCCGGGGGGGGACGAACACTGAAGCTTTCTTT
CASSPRGGTNTEAFF
>.|TRBJ2-3|TRBV7-9|.
TGTGCCAGCAGCTTAGAGGTAGGGGAGGCAGATACGCAGTATTTT
CASSLEVGEADTQYF
>.|TRBJ1-2|TRBV19|.
TGTGCCAGTAGTACGGCTTTCGGTAGTGGATCCTTGGAAAACTCTGAAGCCAGGCGCTACACCTTC
CASSTAFGSGSLENSEARRYTF
>.|TRBJ1-5|TRBV28|few
TGTGCCAGTTTAGGAGGTACATACATAAATCAGCCCCAGCATTTT
CASLGGTYINQPQHF
>.|TRBJ2-2|TRBV28|few
TGTGCCAGCAGTGTTAGCGGGAACACCGGGGAGCTGTTTTTT
CASSVSGNTGELFF
>.|TRBJ1-5|TRBV5-1|.
TGCGCCAGCAGCTTGGGAATAGATCAGCCCCAGCATTTT
CASSLGIDQPQHF
>.|TRBJ2-5|TRBV14|.
TGTGCCAGCAGCCAACAGGGTTTTCGAGAGACCCAGTACTTC
CASSQQGFRETQYF
>TRBD2|TRBJ2-1|TRBV10-2|.
TGCGCCAGTACTAGCGGGTTTTACAATGAGCAGTTCTTC
CASTSGFYNEQFF
>TRBD2|TRBJ2-6|TRBV2|.
TGTGCCAGCAGACGGGACTACCCCTCTGGGGCCAACGTCCTGACTTTC
CASRRDYPSGANVLTF
>.|TRBJ1-1|TRBV27|.
TGTGCCAGAGATTCGGGGGGGGAAAACACTGAAGCTTTCTTT
CARDSGGENTEAFF
>.|TRBJ2-3|TRBV5-1|.
TGCGCCAGCAGCTCACAGGGAGCAGATACGCAGTATTTT
CASSSQGADTQYF
>TRBD1|TRBJ1-3|TRBV3-1/TRBV3-2|.
TGTGCCAGCTCGAAAACCGGGACAGCTGGAAACACCATATATTTT
CASSKTGTAGNTIYF